A single sample gave rise to the 32 T cell receptor beta chains below, sequenced in a study of OX40 agonist ivuxolimab in advanced cancers. The method was immunoSEQ multiplex PCR; TCRdb's version includes in-frame clones alone and lacks a portion of them. This table has about 51,000 clones, 80% to 85% appearing once. The source was CD4+ or CD8+ T cells sorted from blood, collected in a trial of the OX40 agonist ivuxolimab. The origin of the receptors is an adult with an advanced solid tumor such as melanoma, head and neck, liver or kidney cancer.

The rearrangement uses TRBV6-1 and TRBJ2-3; D gene unclear. The V gene's germline CDR1 is MNHNS and CDR2 SASEGT. Trimming removed 3 bases at V and 0 bases at J, with 7 bases between. The CDR3 length is 14 residues. The CDR3 loop is CASSEVPSTDTQYF. The CDR3, as DNA: TGTGCCAGCAGTGAGGTGCCTAGCACAGATACGCAGTATTTT.

The CDR3 reads CASSDRRQGSTGREYF. In DNA form, the CDR3 reads TGTGCCAGCAGTGATCGCCGACAGGGTTCCACCGGAAGAGAGTATTTT. V is TRBV25-1 and J is TRBJ2-3, with TRBD1 identical over 7 bases. CDR1 and CDR2 from the germline V gene are MGHDK and SYGVNS. The ends lost 3 bases at V and 13 bases at J; junction bases unmatched: 19. This CDR3 region has 16 residues.

The CDR3 DNA reads TGTGCCAGCAGTGATTTTCGGGGAAATCAAGAGACCCAGTACTTC. Amino acids: CASSDFRGNQETQYF. This chain uses TRBV2 with TRBJ2-5; D is perhaps TRBD2 (5 bases). CDR3 length equals 15 residues. Deletions cut 3 bases from V and 2 bases from J, with 13 bases between. Germline V lookup: CDR1 SNHLY, CDR2 FYNNEI.

V and J are TRBV6-1 and TRBJ1-3; 7 nucleotides match TRBD1. The CDR3 sequence is 15 residues long. V shed 0 bases and J 3 bases; nucleotides not matched to a gene: 2. Germline V lookup: CDR1 MNHNS, CDR2 SASEGT. For the CDR3, the DNA is TGTGCCAGCAGTGAAGCTCAGGGGGTTGGAAACACCATATATTTT. It translates to CASSEAQGVGNTIYF.

V gene TRBV5-4 combines with J gene TRBJ2-5; D is ambiguous. Germline loops: CDR1 SGHNT, CDR2 YYREEE (reference sequence). There are 13 residues in the CDR3. V was cut by 0 bases and J by 3 bases, with 6 bases left in between. CDR3 coding DNA: TGTGCCAGCAGCTTGGGGGGTGAAGAGACCCAGTACTTC. Translating it yields CASSLGGEETQYF. The variable domain in full, completed from reference TRBV5-4 and TRBJ2-5, reads ETGVTQSPTHLIKTRGQQVTLRCSSQSGHNTVSWYQQALGQGPQFIFQYYREEENGRGNFPPRFSGLQFPNYSSELNVNALELDDSALYLCASSLGGEETQYFGPGTRLLVL.

The table lists this clone with a count of one. The rearrangement links TRBV7-9 to TRBJ1-2; D perhaps matches TRBD1 (5 bases). The CDR3 runs to 11 residues. V lost 10 bases and J 7 bases, leaving 13 bases between the germline ends. Germline-derived CDR1 and CDR2 are SEHNR and FQNEAQ (reference sequence). In DNA, the CDR3 is TGTGCCATAGACAGTTATCGTGGCTACACCTTC. Translating it yields CAIDSYRGYTF.

This chain connects TRBV2 to TRBJ2-3, with 7 bases that match TRBD2. V lost 3 bases and J lost 5; bases outside the gene matches: 8. Germline V gives CDR1 SNHLY, CDR2 FYNNEI. The CDR3 extends over 15 amino acids. The CDR3 loop reads CASSDGPGGRDTQYF. For the CDR3, the DNA is TGTGCCAGCAGTGACGGGCCGGGGGGACGAGATACGCAGTATTTT. Using reference TRBV2 and TRBJ2-3 for the parts outside the CDR3, the full variable domain is EPEVTQTPSHQVTQMGQEVILRCVPISNHLYFYWYRQILGQKVEFLVSFYNNEISEKSEIFDDQFSVERPDGSNFTLKIRSTKLEDSAMYFCASSDGPGGRDTQYFGPGTRLTVL.

This sequence joins TRBV9 and TRBJ2-3; D assignment may be TRBD1 or TRBD2 (5 bases each). The V end lost 4 bases, the J end lost 0 bases, and 15 bases lay between the germline ends. Germline values: CDR1 SGDLS, CDR2 YYNGEE. The CDR3 runs to 16 residues. In DNA form, the CDR3 reads TGTGCCAGCAGCCCCCATGGGGGAGCGAGCACAGATACGCAGTATTTT. It translates to CASSPHGGASTDTQYF.

V and J are TRBV7-8 and TRBJ2-3, with D possibly TRBD1 on 6 matching bases. The length of the CDR3 is 18 residues. Germline V gene data show CDR1 as SGHVS and CDR2 as FQNEAQ. V shed 4 bases and J shed 1 base, with 21 bases lying between them. The CDR3 is CASSSSGTLPDRTDTQYF. CDR3 DNA sequence: TGTGCCAGCAGCTCTTCCGGGACACTCCCGGATCGCACAGATACGCAGTATTTT.

The rearrangement uses TRBV7-9 and TRBJ2-3; TRBD1 agrees at 9 bases. The trim removed 5 bases at V and 2 bases at J, leaving 5 bases unmatched. CDR1 and CDR2 (germline): SEHNR, FQNEAQ (reference sequence). The CDR3 is made up of 15 amino acids. The CDR3 region has the DNA TGTGCCAGCAGCAACCGGGACAGGGTCACAGATACGCAGTATTTT. Amino acid sequence: CASSNRDRVTDTQYF.

This chain connects TRBV18 to TRBJ2-1; 9 bases are a match to TRBD1. CDR3 length: 13 amino acids. Trimming cost V 6 bases and J 6 bases; bases outside gene matches: 3. CDR1 and CDR2 from the germline V gene are KGHSH and LQKENI. CDR3 residues: CASSRDRANEQFF. The CDR3 nucleotides read TGTGCCAGCTCGCGGGACAGGGCCAATGAGCAGTTCTTC.

V is TRBV27 and J is TRBJ1-3, with a tentative D call TRBD1 (6 bases). V lost 2 bases and J lost 9, with 11 bases in between. From germline, CDR1 is MNHEY and CDR2 SMNVEV (reference sequence). The CDR3 extends over 13 amino acids. The CDR3 is CASSLLRGCTIYF. CDR3 in DNA: TGTGCCAGCAGTTTACTTAGGGGGTGCACCATATATTTT.

The chain uses TRBV21-1 and TRBJ1-1. TRBV21-1 is designated a pseudogene. This CDR3 has 20 residues. The CDR3 nucleotides read TGTGCCAGCAGACCCAAAGCGCGCCCAAAACGGGCAGGAGCGAACACTGAAGCTTTCTTT. This codes for CASRPKARPKRAGANTEAFF.

The chain employs TRBV6-5 and TRBJ1-1, with 7 bases matching TRBD1. The junction had 8 bases not matched to a gene; V was cut back by 5 bases and J by 5 bases. CDR1 is MNHEY and CDR2 is SVGAGI in the germline V gene. CDR3 size: 14 residues. CDR3 coding DNA: TGTGCCAGCAGTATCGACAGGGTTCGGACTGAAGCTTTCTTT. Amino acid sequence: CASSIDRVRTEAFF.

CDR3 DNA sequence: TGTGCCAGCGAGGCCAGGGGGCAAAGGAGCTACACCTTC. Translated: CASEARGQRSYTF. The rearrangement uses TRBV5-4 and TRBJ1-2, with 8 positions matching TRBD1. The CDR3 is 13 amino acids. CDR1 and CDR2 from the germline V gene are SGHNT and YYREEE (reference sequence). V was clipped by 7 bases and J by 9 bases; unmatched bases: 11.

The rearrangement uses TRBV4-1 and TRBJ2-7; TRBD2 matches 9 bases. V trimming: 4 bases; J trimming: 5 bases; junction bases outside the gene matches: 15. CDR1 is MGHRA and CDR2 is YSYEKL in the germline V gene. The CDR3 sequence is 17 residues long. The CDR3, as DNA: TGCGCCAGCAGCCCCCGCAGCCTGGCGGGGGGGCTCCACGAGCAGTACTTC. It yields the protein CASSPRSLAGGLHEQYF.

The gene calls are TRBV13 and TRBJ2-7; 8 bases line up with TRBD2. Trimming cost V 6 bases and J 2 bases; bases outside gene matches: 6. Germline V CDR1 and CDR2: PRHDT, FYEKMQ (reference sequence). CDR3 length: 14 residues. The CDR3 sequence: CASSHSGEAYEQYF. CDR3 DNA: TGTGCCAGCAGTCATAGCGGGGAGGCCTACGAGCAGTACTTC. The variable domain in full, completed from reference TRBV13 and TRBJ2-7, reads AAGVIQSPRHLIKEKRETATLKCYPIPRHDTVYWYQQGPGQDPQFLISFYEKMQSDKGSIPDRFSAQQFSDYHSELNMSSLELGDSALYFCASSHSGEAYEQYFGPGTRLTVT.

The chain carries TRBV4-1 and TRBJ2-3, with 7 bases matching TRBD1. CDR3 length equals 16 residues. Germline loops: CDR1 MGHRA, CDR2 YSYEKL. J gave up 1 base and V 0 bases, and 4 bases lay outside the gene matches. The CDR3 nucleotides read TGCGCCAGCAGCCAAGAGACAGGGCGAGGCACAGATACGCAGTATTTT. It codes for CASSQETGRGTDTQYF.

The chain links TRBV12-5 to TRBJ1-4; 7 nucleotides agree with TRBD1. The CDR3 contains 14 residues. Germline V lookup: CDR1 LGHNT, CDR2 FRNRAP. Losses at the gene ends were 8 bases for V and 8 bases for J; bases not matched to a gene: 11. DNA for the CDR3: TGTGCTAGTCGAGAAAGGGGGCTTTGCGAAAAACTGTTTTTT. This translates into CASRERGLCEKLFF. The whole variable domain, filled in from reference TRBV12-5 and TRBJ1-4, reads DARVTQTPRHKVTEMGQEVTMRCQPILGHNTVFWYRQTMMQGLELLAYFRNRAPLDDSGMPKDRFSAEMPDATLATLKIQPSEPRDSAVYFCASRERGLCEKLFFGSGTQLSVL.

The chain combines TRBV6-1 with TRBJ2-7; 7 bases agree with TRBD1. V was pared by 1 base and J by 3 bases, with 3 bases of the junction left unmatched. This CDR3 is built from 14 residues. The germline V gene encodes CDR1 MNHNS and CDR2 SASEGT. The CDR3 DNA reads as TGTGCCAGCAGTGAAGGGGGGACAGTCTACGAGCAGTACTTC. It specifies CASSEGGTVYEQYF.

This sequence joins TRBV29-1 and TRBJ1-1; D gene unclear. CDR1 is SQVTM, CDR2 ANQGSEA, per germline. CDR3 length equals 12 residues. V was pared by 7 bases and J by 2 bases, with 11 bases between. The CDR3 protein is CSGSVGNTEAFF. The CDR3 bases are TGCAGCGGATCCGTTGGTAACACTGAAGCTTTCTTT.

The chain employs TRBV7-9 and TRBJ1-5, with a possible D match to TRBD1 (6 bases). Germline-derived CDR1 and CDR2 are SEHNR and FQNEAQ (reference sequence). CDR3 length: 15 amino acids. Trimming took 1 base from V and 2 from J, leaving 9 bases between them. CDR3 coding DNA: TGTGCCAGCAGCTTAGGGGGACATGGCAATCAGCCCCAGCATTTT. It yields the protein CASSLGGHGNQPQHF.

The V and J genes are TRBV9 and TRBJ2-7; D may match TRBD1 or TRBD2 (5 bases each). The germline CDR1 and CDR2 sequences are SGDLS and YYNGEE. V shed 0 bases and J shed 2 bases, with 9 bases lying between them. CDR3 size: 14 residues. CDR3 sequence (DNA): TGTGCCAGCAGCGTAGGGGACCGCACCTACGAGCAGTACTTC. It is translated as CASSVGDRTYEQYF.

The chain couples TRBV27 to TRBJ2-3, with no clear D. The CDR3 consists of 14 residues. Trimming took 5 bases from V and 1 from J, leaving 10 bases between them. From germline, CDR1 is MNHEY and CDR2 SMNVEV (reference sequence). The chain's CDR3 is CASSNTMGTDTQYF. The CDR3 DNA reads TGTGCCAGCAGTAATACAATGGGCACAGATACGCAGTATTTT.

A few counts support this clone. This chain connects TRBV5-1 to TRBJ2-1; 15 nucleotides agree with TRBD2. The V gene end was trimmed by 6 bases and the J gene end by 6 bases; junction bases not matched to a gene: 4. Per germline, CDR1 SGHRS and CDR2 YFSETQ. This CDR3 has 15 residues. The CDR3 protein is CASTRTSGGANEQFF. The CDR3, as DNA: TGCGCCAGCACGCGGACTAGCGGGGGGGCCAATGAGCAGTTCTTC.

The chain is built from TRBV6-4 and TRBJ2-7; 8 bases are shared with TRBD1. J was trimmed by 3 bases and V by 9 bases; bases with no gene match: 19. The CDR3 length is 17 residues. CDR1 MRHNA and CDR2 SNTAGT come from the germline V gene. The CDR3 here is CARSLSYGTGLFYEQYF. DNA for the CDR3: TGTGCCAGGAGCCTCAGTTACGGGACAGGCCTGTTCTACGAGCAGTACTTC.

The chain recombines TRBV18 with TRBJ2-5, with TRBD1 identical over 7 bases. Germline V lookup: CDR1 KGHSH, CDR2 LQKENI. With 3 bases clipped from V and 2 bases from J, the junction kept 3 bases outside the gene matches. The CDR3 loop spans 14 amino acids. The CDR3 loop reads CASSPGTAQETQYF. CDR3 nucleotide sequence: TGTGCCAGCTCACCGGGGACAGCACAAGAGACCCAGTACTTC.

The chain employs TRBV2 and TRBJ1-5; D gene uncertain. The CDR3 spans 13 residues. Trimming removed 4 bases from V and 3 bases from J, with 7 bases in between. Germline V gives CDR1 SNHLY, CDR2 FYNNEI. CDR3: CASSGTNNQPQHF. The DNA of the CDR3 is TGTGCCAGCAGTGGGACCAACAATCAGCCCCAGCATTTT.

The J gene is TRBJ2-1, the V gene TRBV18; 7 bases agree with TRBD2. Trimming at V came to 3 bases and at J to 3 bases, leaving 5 bases not matched to a gene. Germline lookup yields CDR1 KGHSH and CDR2 LQKENI. This CDR3 has 15 amino acids. The CDR3: CASSPWGEGYNEQFF. The CDR3 nucleotides read TGTGCCAGCTCACCCTGGGGGGAGGGCTACAATGAGCAGTTCTTC. Full variable domain (outside the CDR3, taken from reference TRBV18 and TRBJ2-1): NAGVMQNPRHLVRRRGQEARLRCSPMKGHSHVYWYRQLPEEGLKFMVYLQKENIIDESGMPKERFSAEFPKEGPSILRIQQVVRGDSAAYFCASSPWGEGYNEQFFGPGTRLTVL.

The chain employs TRBV2 and TRBJ2-5; TRBD1 matches at 10 bases. The V gene's germline CDR1 is SNHLY and CDR2 FYNNEI. The CDR3 is made up of 16 amino acids. V dropped 6 bases and J dropped 4; count of bases not matched to a gene: 11. Here the CDR3 DNA reads TGTGCCAGCAGACCCATTGGGACAGGGGAATCAGAGACCCAGTACTTC. Translating gives CASRPIGTGESETQYF.

V is TRBV6-1 and J is TRBJ1-1; possible D gene TRBD1, 5 bases. CDR1 and CDR2 from the germline V gene are MNHNS and SASEGT. The CDR3 loop spans 12 amino acids. V lost 3 bases to trimming and J lost 6 bases, with 8 bases between them. The CDR3 region is CASSDQGSEAFF. The CDR3 DNA reads TGTGCCAGCAGTGATCAGGGTTCTGAAGCTTTCTTT.

This rearrangement joins TRBV7-2 to TRBJ2-7; D is uncertain. V was clipped by 7 bases and J by 2 bases, with 12 bases between them. This CDR3 has 13 amino acids. Germline assignment: CDR1 SGHTA and CDR2 FQGNSA. The CDR3 loop is CASTKPNAYEQYF. The DNA of the CDR3 is TGTGCCAGCACCAAACCGAATGCCTACGAGCAGTACTTC. Full variable domain (rest looked up from reference TRBV7-2 and TRBJ2-7): GAGVSQSPSNKVTEKGKDVELRCDPISGHTALYWYRQSLGQGLEFLIYFQGNSAPDKSGLPSDRFSAERTGGSVSTLTIQRTQQEDSAVYLCASTKPNAYEQYFGPGTRLTVT.